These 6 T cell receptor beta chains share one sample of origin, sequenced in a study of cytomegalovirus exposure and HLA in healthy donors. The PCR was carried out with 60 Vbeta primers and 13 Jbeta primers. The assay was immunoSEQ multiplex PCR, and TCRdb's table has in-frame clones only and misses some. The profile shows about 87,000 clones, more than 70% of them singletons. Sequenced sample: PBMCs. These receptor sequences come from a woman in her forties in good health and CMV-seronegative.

CDR3 amino acids: CASSTDRGSYNEQFF. In nucleotides, the CDR3 is TGTGCCAGCAGCACCGACAGGGGGTCCTACAATGAGCAGTTCTTC. J is TRBJ2-1 and V is TRBV7-2; 9 bases agree with TRBD1. The CDR3 spans 15 residues. J was trimmed by 1 base and V by 5 bases; bases with no gene match: 3. CDR1 SGHTA and CDR2 FQGNSA come from the germline V gene.

The CDR3 sequence: CATGRANEKLFF. Written as DNA, the CDR3 is TGTGCCACCGGGAGGGCTAATGAAAAACTGTTTTTT. This chain uses TRBV7-9 with TRBJ1-4; the D is unclear. Germline V gene sequence: CDR1 SEHNR, CDR2 FQNEAQ (reference sequence). The CDR3 has 12 residues. Trimming removed 10 bases at V and 3 bases at J, with 9 bases between.

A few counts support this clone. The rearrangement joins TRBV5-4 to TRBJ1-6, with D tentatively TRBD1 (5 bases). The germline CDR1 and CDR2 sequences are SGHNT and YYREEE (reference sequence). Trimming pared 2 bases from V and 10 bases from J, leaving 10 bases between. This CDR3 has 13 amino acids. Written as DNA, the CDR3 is TGTGCCAGCAGCTTTTCGCAGGGATCACCCCTCCACTTT. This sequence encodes CASSFSQGSPLHF.

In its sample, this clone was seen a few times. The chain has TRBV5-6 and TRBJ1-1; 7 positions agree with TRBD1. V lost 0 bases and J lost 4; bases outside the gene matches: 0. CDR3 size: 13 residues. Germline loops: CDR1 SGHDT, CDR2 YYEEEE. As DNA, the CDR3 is TGTGCCAGCAGCTTGGGGACAGGCACTGAAGCTTTCTTT. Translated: CASSLGTGTEAFF.

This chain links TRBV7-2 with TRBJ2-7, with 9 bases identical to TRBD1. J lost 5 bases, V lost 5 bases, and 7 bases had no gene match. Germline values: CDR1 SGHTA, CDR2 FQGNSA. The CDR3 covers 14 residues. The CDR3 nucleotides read TGTGCCAGCAGCCGGCCGACAGGGGGAAACGAGCAGTACTTC. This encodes CASSRPTGGNEQYF.

This chain's CDR3 is CASSLAQQFNQPQHF. CDR3 bases: TGTGCCAGCAGCTTAGCCCAACAGTTCAATCAGCCCCAGCATTTT. This rearrangement joins TRBV7-2 to TRBJ1-5; D ambiguous. Per the germline V gene, CDR1 is SGHTA and CDR2 is FQGNSA. The CDR3 totals 15 residues. The V end lost 0 bases, the J end lost 3 bases, and 9 bases lay between the germline ends.